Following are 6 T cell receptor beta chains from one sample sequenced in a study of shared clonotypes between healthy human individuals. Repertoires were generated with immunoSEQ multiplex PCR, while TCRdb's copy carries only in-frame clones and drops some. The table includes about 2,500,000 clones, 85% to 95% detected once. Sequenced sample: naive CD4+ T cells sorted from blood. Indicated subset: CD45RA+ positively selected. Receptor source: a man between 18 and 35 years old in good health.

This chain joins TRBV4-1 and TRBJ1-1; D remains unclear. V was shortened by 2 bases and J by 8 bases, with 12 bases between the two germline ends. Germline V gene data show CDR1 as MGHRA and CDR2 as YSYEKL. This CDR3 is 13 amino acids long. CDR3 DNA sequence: TGCGCCAGCAGCCAATTTCCTGCAGTAGAAGCTTTCTTT. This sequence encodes CASSQFPAVEAFF.

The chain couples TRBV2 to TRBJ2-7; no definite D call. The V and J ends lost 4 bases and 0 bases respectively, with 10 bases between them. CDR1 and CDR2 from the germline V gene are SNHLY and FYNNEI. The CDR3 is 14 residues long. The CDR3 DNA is TGTGCCAGCAGTGCGTTTAGGGCCTCCTACGAGCAGTACTTC. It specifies CASSAFRASYEQYF.

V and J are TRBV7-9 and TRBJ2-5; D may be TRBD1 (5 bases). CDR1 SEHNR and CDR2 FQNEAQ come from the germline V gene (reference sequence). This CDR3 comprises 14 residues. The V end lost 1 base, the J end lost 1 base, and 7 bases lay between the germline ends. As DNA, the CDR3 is TGTGCCAGCAGCTTAGAGGACATCCAAGAGACCCAGTACTTC. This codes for CASSLEDIQETQYF.

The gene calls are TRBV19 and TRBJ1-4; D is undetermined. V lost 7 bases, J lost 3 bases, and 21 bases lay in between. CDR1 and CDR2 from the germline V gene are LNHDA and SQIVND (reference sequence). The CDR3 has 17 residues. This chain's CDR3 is CASKPSPQVQANEKLFF. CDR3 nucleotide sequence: TGTGCCAGTAAACCTTCTCCGCAGGTTCAAGCTAATGAAAAACTGTTTTTT.

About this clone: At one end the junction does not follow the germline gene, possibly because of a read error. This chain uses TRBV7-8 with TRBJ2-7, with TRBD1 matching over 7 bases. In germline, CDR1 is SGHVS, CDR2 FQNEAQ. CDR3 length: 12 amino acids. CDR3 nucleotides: TGTGCCAGCAGCTCCCGGGACAGTGGCCTGGGTTTC. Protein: CASSSRDSGLGF.

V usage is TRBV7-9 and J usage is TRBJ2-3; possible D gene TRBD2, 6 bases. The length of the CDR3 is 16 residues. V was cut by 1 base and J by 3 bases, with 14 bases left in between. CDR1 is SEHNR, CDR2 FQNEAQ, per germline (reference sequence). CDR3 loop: CASSLDIGGRTDTQYF. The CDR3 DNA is TGTGCCAGCAGCTTAGATATCGGTGGGAGGACAGATACGCAGTATTTT.